The rows below give T cell receptor beta chains drawn from one sample of a study of cytomegalovirus exposure and HLA in healthy donors. Profiling relied on immunoSEQ multiplex PCR, and the TCRdb table lists in-frame clones only, not all of them. The sample shows under 110,000 clones, roughly four fifths of them seen only once. Sequenced: PBMCs. The origin of the receptors is a woman aged 45 to 65 in good health and CMV-seropositive. The CDR3 runs from the conserved cysteine through the conserved F or W. A D gene is named only where the DNA matches it firmly. Clone size appears in some rows only: once, few, many, or a class for an expanded clone.

>TRBJ1-3|NA|NA|TRBV25-1
CASSPVTIPSSGNTIYF
TGTGCCAGCAGCCCAGTCACCATTCCTTCCTCTGGAAACACCATATATTTT
>TRBJ2-2|NA|NA|TRBV7-3
CASSLNARGNTGELFF
TGTGCCAGCAGCTTAAATGCCAGGGGGAACACCGGGGAGCTGTTTTTT
>TRBJ2-1|TRBD2|NA|TRBV5-1
CASSYYSGGFINEQFF
TGCGCCAGCAGCTATTATAGCGGGGGGTTTATAAATGAGCAGTTCTTC
>TRBJ2-2|NA|NA|TRBV2
CASRLLWGELFF
TGTGCCAGCAGACTTCTCTGGGGGGAGCTGTTTTTT
>TRBJ1-1|TRBD1|NA|TRBV4-1
CASSQDWTGYFLVFF
TGCGCCAGCAGCCAAGATTGGACAGGGTATTTCTTAGTTTTCTTT
>TRBJ2-2|NA|NA|TRBV7-2
CASSLARRTGELFF
TGTGCCAGCAGCTTAGCGAGGCGAACCGGGGAGCTGTTTTTT
>TRBJ2-3|NA|once|TRBV10-3
CAISDSSRGATDTQYF
TGTGCCATCAGTGACTCCTCCAGGGGGGCCACAGATACGCAGTATTTT
>TRBJ1-3|NA|once|TRBV5-4
CASSLGGGGAGNTIYF
TGTGCCAGCAGCTTGGGCGGCGGGGGGGCTGGAAACACCATATATTTT
>TRBJ2-7|TRBD1|once|TRBV7-9
CASSRDRSYEQYF
TGTGCCAGCAGCCGGGACAGGTCCTACGAGCAGTACTTC
>TRBJ1-2|NA|NA|TRBV7-8
CASSLREGLAYGYTF
TGTGCCAGCAGCTTAAGGGAGGGTCTAGCCTATGGCTACACCTTC
>TRBJ1-2|NA|NA|TRBV13
CASSLGAGVNGYTF
TGTGCCAGCAGCTTAGGGGCAGGGGTTAATGGCTACACCTTC
>TRBJ2-7|NA|once|TRBV4-2
CASSQEGGSFSYEQYF
TGTGCCAGCAGCCAAGAAGGCGGCTCCTTCTCCTACGAGCAGTACTTC
>TRBJ2-3|NA|few|TRBV9
CASSVATTDTQYF
TGTGCCAGCAGCGTAGCTACCACAGATACGCAGTATTTT
>TRBJ1-1|TRBD1|NA|TRBV7-8
CASSLTLFLRDRHGTPEAFF
TGTGCCAGCAGCTTAACGCTATTCTTGAGGGACAGACACGGGACACCCGAAGCTTTCTTT
>TRBJ2-7|TRBD1|once|TRBV5-4
CASTRLGQGSEQYF
TGTGCCAGCACCCGGTTGGGACAGGGCTCCGAGCAGTACTTC
>TRBJ2-5|TRBD2|NA|TRBV29-1
CSVLGRRGTSGETQYF
TGCAGCGTTTTGGGACGACGCGGGACTAGCGGGGAGACCCAGTACTTC
>TRBJ2-3|NA|NA|TRBV10-2
CASSGFTSTDTQYF
TGCGCCAGCAGTGGGTTCACTAGCACAGATACGCAGTATTTT
>TRBJ2-5|NA|NA|TRBV2
CASSVGEQYF
TGTGCCAGCAGTGTGGGAGAGCAGTACTTC
>TRBJ1-5|TRBD1|few|TRBV4-1
CASSQGSGTVNSNQPQHF
TGCGCCAGCAGCCAAGGATCCGGGACAGTCAATAGCAATCAGCCCCAGCATTTT
>TRBJ1-4|NA|NA|TRBV29-1
CSVRSGEKLFF
TGCAGCGTGAGAAGTGGTGAAAAACTGTTTTTT
>TRBJ1-1|NA|few|TRBV6-5
CASSYSKRATAEAFF
TGTGCCAGCAGTTACTCGAAGCGGGCAACAGCTGAAGCTTTCTTT
>TRBJ2-1|NA|few|TRBV2
CASTLQGLQYNEQFF
TGTGCCAGCACGCTTCAGGGACTTCAATACAATGAGCAGTTCTTC
>TRBJ1-4|NA|NA|TRBV4-3
CASSQDGQTNEKLFF
TGCGCCAGCAGCCAAGATGGACAAACTAATGAAAAACTGTTTTTT
>TRBJ1-3|TRBD1|NA|TRBV11-2
CASSLETGPGNTIYF
TGTGCCAGCAGCTTAGAGACAGGGCCTGGAAACACCATATATTTT
>TRBJ2-3|NA|NA|TRBV15
CATSRDLQGTDTQYF
TGTGCCACCAGCAGAGATCTCCAGGGCACAGATACGCAGTATTTT
>TRBJ1-2|NA|once|TRBV5-1
CASGDMAGGYTF
TGCGCCAGTGGGGATATGGCGGGCGGCTACACCTTC
>TRBJ2-2|NA|NA|TRBV6-5
CASSAYRANTGELFF
TGTGCCAGCAGTGCGTACAGGGCGAACACCGGGGAGCTGTTTTTT
>TRBJ1-6|NA|NA|TRBV14
CASSQVAGMNSPLHF
TGTGCCAGCAGCCAAGTGGCAGGGATGAATTCACCCCTCCACTTT
>TRBJ1-2|TRBD1|NA|TRBV5-1
CASSVGGRYGYTF
TGCGCCAGCAGCGTAGGGGGCCGTTATGGCTACACCTTC
>TRBJ2-3|NA|NA|TRBV11-2
CASSARLGSSSGTQYF
TGTGCCAGCAGCGCCCGACTTGGTAGTAGCTCTGGTACGCAGTATTTT
>TRBJ1-3|NA|NA|TRBV19
CASSRTASSGNTIYF
TGTGCCAGTAGTAGGACAGCTAGCTCTGGAAACACCATATATTTT
>TRBJ2-1|NA|NA|TRBV2
CASSFEGTDSEQFF
TGTGCCAGCAGTTTTGAGGGGACGGACAGTGAGCAGTTCTTC
>TRBJ2-5|TRBD2|NA|TRBV25-1
CASAFSRGAGETQYF
TGTGCCAGCGCATTCTCGCGGGGGGCGGGGGAGACCCAGTACTTC
>TRBJ1-1|NA|NA|TRBV6-1
CASSDYARTGTEAFF
TGTGCCAGCAGTGATTACGCCAGAACGGGCACTGAAGCTTTCTTT
>TRBJ2-6|TRBD1|once|TRBV29-1
CSARGRDRGTGANVLTF
TGCAGCGCTAGGGGGAGGGACAGGGGAACTGGGGCCAACGTCCTGACTTTC
>TRBJ1-6|TRBD1|NA|TRBV4-3
CASSQDTGDNSPLHF
TGCGCCAGCAGCCAAGATACAGGGGATAATTCACCCCTCCACTTT
>TRBJ2-2|NA|NA|TRBV10-3
CAISEIEQGSPTGELFF
TGTGCCATCAGTGAGATCGAGCAGGGAAGCCCAACCGGGGAGCTGTTTTTT
>TRBJ2-5|TRBD2|NA|TRBV19
CASSIGYSGGVQETQYF
TGTGCCAGTAGTATTGGGTACAGCGGGGGGGTCCAAGAGACCCAGTACTTC
>TRBJ1-3|NA|NA|TRBV4-1
CASRGDSGNTIYF
TGCGCAAGCAGGGGCGACTCTGGAAACACCATATATTTT
>TRBJ2-2|NA|NA|TRBV6-5
CASRKPTGQPGELFF
TGTGCCAGCAGAAAACCCACAGGCCAACCCGGGGAGCTGTTTTTT
>TRBJ1-1|NA|NA|TRBV5-5
CASSINRALGTEAFF
TGTGCCAGCAGCATAAACAGGGCGTTGGGCACTGAAGCTTTCTTT
>TRBJ2-7|NA|NA|TRBV28
CASSIQGGEDYEQYF
TGTGCCAGCAGCATACAGGGAGGGGAGGACTACGAGCAGTACTTC
>TRBJ2-7|TRBD2|NA|TRBV6-5
CASSHRTSGKAEQYF
TGTGCCAGCAGTCATCGGACTAGCGGTAAGGCCGAGCAGTACTTC
>TRBJ1-5|NA|NA|TRBV30
CAWSVGLQGDQPQHF
TGTGCCTGGAGTGTCGGCCTCCAGGGTGATCAGCCCCAGCATTTT
>TRBJ2-7|NA|NA|TRBV4-3
CASSQDIQGSYEQYF
TGCGCCAGCAGCCAAGATATACAGGGCTCCTACGAGCAGTACTTC
>TRBJ1-2|TRBD1|NA|TRBV6-5
CASSYDRGPHGYTF
TGTGCCAGCAGTTACGACAGGGGACCTCATGGCTACACCTTC
>TRBJ2-7|TRBD2|few|TRBV5-1
CASSLTGLADHEQYF
TGCGCCAGCAGCTTAACGGGACTAGCGGATCACGAGCAGTACTTC
>TRBJ1-1|TRBD1|NA|TRBV7-6
CASSLDRVLEAFF
TGTGCCAGCAGCCTAGACAGGGTCCTTGAAGCTTTCTTT
>TRBJ2-3|TRBD2|once|TRBV2
CASSDILAGTQYF
TGTGCCAGCAGTGATATACTAGCGGGTACGCAGTATTTT